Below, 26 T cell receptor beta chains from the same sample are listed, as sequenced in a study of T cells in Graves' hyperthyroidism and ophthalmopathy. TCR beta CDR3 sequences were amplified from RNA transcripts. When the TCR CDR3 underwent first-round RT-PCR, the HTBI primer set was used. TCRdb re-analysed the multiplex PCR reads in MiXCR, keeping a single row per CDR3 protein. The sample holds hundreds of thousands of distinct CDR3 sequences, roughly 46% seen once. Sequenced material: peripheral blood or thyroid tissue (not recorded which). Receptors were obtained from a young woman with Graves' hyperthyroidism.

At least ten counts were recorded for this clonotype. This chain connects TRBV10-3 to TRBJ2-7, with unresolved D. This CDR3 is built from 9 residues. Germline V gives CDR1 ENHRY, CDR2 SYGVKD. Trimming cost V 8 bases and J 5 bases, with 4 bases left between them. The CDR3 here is CAIGDEQYF. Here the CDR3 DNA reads TGTGCCATCGGCGACGAGCAGTACTTC.

CDR3 nucleotide sequence: TGTGCCAGCCGACAGGTCGGCGAGTCTGGGGCCAACGTCCTGACTTTC. It encodes CASRQVGESGANVLTF. This chain links TRBV19 with TRBJ2-6; maybe TRBD1 (6 bases). Trimming pared 9 bases from V and 1 base from J, leaving 16 bases between. Germline V lookup: CDR1 LNHDA, CDR2 SQIVND (reference sequence). This CDR3 region has 16 residues.

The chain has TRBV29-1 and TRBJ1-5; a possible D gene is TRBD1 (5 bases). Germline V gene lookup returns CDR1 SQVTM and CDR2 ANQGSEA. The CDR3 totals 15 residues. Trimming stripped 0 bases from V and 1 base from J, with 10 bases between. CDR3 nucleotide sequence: TGCAGCGTTGAAGAAGGGGTAGGGAGCAATCAGCCCCAGCATTTT. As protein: CSVEEGVGSNQPQHF.

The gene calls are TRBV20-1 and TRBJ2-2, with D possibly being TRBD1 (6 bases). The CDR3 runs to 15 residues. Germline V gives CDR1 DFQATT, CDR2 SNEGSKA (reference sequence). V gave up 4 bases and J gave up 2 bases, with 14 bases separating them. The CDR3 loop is CSAKTGPLNTGELFF. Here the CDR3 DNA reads TGCAGTGCTAAGACAGGTCCCCTAAACACCGGGGAGCTGTTTTTT.

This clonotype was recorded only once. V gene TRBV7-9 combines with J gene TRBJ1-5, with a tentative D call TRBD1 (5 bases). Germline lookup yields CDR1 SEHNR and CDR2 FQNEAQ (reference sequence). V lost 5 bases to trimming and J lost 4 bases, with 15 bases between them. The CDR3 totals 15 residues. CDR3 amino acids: CASSRVGHTNQPQHF. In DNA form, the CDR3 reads TGTGCCAGCAGCCGAGTCGGACACACAAATCAGCCCCAGCATTTT.

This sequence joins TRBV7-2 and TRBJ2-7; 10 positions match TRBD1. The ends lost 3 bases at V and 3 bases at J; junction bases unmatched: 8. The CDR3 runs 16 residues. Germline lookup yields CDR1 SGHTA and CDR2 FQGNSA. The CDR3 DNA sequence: TGTGCCAGCAGCTTTCCGGGACAGGGGCCTGACTACGAGCAGTACTTC. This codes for CASSFPGQGPDYEQYF.

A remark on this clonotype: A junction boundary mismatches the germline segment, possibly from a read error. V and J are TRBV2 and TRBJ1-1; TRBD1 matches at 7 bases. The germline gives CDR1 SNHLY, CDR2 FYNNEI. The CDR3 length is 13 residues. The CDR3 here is CASSADRATGAFF. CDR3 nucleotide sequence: TGTGCCAGCAGTGCCGACAGGGCCACTGGAGCTTTCTTT. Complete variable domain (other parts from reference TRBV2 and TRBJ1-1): EPEVTQTPSHQVTQMGQEVILRCVPISNHLYFYWYRQILGQKVEFLVSFYNNEISEKSEIFDDQFSVERPDGSNFTLKIRSTKLEDSAMYFCASSADRATGAFFGQGTRLTVV.

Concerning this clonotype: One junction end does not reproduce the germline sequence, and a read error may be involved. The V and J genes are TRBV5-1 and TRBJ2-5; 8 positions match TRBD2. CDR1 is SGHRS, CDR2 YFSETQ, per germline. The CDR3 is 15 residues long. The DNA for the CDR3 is TGTGCCAGCAGCTTGGGATCGGGAGGGCAGGAGACCCAGTACTTC. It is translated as CASSLGSGGQETQYF.

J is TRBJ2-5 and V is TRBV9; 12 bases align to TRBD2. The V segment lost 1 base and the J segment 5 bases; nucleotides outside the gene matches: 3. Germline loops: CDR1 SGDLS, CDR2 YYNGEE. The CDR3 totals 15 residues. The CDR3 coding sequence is TGTGCCAGCAGCGTACTTACTAGCGGGAGGGAGACCCAGTACTTC. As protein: CASSVLTSGRETQYF.

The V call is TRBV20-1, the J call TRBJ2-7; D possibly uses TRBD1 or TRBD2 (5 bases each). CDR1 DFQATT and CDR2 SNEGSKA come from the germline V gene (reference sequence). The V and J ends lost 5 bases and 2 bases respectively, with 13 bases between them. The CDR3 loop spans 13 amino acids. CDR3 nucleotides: TGCAGTGCTCCCGGGGACGGAGCCTACGAGCAGTACTTC. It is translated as CSAPGDGAYEQYF.

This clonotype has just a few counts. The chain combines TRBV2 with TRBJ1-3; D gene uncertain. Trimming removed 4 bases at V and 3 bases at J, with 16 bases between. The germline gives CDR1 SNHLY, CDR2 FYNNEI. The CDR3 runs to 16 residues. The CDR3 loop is CASSGGQPSLGNTIYF. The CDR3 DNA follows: TGTGCCAGCAGTGGTGGGCAGCCTTCCCTTGGAAACACCATATATTTT.

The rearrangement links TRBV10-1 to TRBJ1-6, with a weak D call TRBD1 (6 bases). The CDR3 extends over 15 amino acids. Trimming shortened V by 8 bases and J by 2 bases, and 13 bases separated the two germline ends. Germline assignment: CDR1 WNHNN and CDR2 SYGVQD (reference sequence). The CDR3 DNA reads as TGCGCCAGCGGGGCAGGGGCGGCCTATAATTCACCCCTCCACTTT. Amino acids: CASGAGAAYNSPLHF.

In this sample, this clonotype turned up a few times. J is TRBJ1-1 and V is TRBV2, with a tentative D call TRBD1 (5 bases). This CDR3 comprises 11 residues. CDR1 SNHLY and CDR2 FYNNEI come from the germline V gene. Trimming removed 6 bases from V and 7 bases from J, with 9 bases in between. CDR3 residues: CASRGGFEAFF. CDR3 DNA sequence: TGTGCCAGCAGGGGGGGATTTGAAGCTTTCTTT.

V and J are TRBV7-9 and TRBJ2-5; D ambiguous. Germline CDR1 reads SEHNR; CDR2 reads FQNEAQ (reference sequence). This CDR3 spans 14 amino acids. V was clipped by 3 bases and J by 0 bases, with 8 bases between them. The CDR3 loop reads CASSFNRDQETQYF. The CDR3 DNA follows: TGTGCCAGCAGCTTTAATCGGGACCAAGAGACCCAGTACTTC.

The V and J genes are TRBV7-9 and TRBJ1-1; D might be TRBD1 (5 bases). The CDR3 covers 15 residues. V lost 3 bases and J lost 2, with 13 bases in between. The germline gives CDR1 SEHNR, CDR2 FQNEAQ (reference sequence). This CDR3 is CASSLGVRANTEAFF. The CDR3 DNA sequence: TGTGCCAGCAGCTTGGGGGTGAGGGCAAACACTGAAGCTTTCTTT.

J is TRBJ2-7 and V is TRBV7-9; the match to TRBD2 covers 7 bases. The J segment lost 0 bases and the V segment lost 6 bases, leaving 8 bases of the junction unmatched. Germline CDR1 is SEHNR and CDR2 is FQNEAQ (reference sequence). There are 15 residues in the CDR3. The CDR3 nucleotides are TGTGCCAGCAGGAAGGCTAGCGGAATCTCCTACGAGCAGTACTTC. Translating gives CASRKASGISYEQYF.

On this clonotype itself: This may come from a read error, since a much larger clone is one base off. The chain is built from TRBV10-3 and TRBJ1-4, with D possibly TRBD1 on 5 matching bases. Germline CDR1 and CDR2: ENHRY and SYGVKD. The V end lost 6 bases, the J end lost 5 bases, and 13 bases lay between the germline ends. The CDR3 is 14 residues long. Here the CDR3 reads CAISAGQPNEKLFF. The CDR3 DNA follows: TGTGCCATCAGCGCCGGACAACCCAATGAAAAACTGTTTTTT.

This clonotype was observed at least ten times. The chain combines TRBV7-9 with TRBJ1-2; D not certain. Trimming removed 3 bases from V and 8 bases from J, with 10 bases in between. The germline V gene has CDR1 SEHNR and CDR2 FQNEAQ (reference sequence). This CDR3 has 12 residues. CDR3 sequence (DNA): TGTGCCAGCAGCTTGGCAGCGGGAGGCTACACCTTC. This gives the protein CASSLAAGGYTF.

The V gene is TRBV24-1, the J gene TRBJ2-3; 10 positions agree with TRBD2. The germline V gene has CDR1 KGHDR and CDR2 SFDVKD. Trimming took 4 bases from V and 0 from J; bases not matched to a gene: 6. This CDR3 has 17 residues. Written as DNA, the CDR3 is TGTGCCACCAGTGACGCGGGACTAGCGATAAGCACAGATACGCAGTATTTT. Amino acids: CATSDAGLAISTDTQYF.

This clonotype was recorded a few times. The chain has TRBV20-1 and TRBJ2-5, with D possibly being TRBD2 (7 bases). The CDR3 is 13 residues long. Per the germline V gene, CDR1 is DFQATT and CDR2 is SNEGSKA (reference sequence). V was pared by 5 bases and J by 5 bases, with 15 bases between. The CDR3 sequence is CSAELGGRETQYF. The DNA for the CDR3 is TGCAGTGCTGAATTGGGGGGGCGTGAGACCCAGTACTTC.

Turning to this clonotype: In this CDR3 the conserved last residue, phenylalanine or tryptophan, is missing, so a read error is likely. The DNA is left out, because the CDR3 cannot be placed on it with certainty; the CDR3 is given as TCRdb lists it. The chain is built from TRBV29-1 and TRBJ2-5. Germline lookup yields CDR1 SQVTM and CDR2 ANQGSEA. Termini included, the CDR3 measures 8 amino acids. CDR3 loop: CSVDYLHV.

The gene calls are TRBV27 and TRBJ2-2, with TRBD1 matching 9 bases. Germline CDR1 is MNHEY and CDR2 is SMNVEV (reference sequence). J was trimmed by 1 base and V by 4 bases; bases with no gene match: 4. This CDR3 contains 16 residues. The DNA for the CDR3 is TGTGCCAGCAGTTCACCGGGACAGGGGAACACCGGGGAGCTGTTTTTT. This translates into CASSSPGQGNTGELFF.

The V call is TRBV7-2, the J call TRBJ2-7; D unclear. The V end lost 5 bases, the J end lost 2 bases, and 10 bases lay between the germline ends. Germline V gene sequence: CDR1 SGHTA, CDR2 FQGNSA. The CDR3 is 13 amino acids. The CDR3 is CASSPPPAYEQYF. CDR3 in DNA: TGTGCCAGCAGCCCCCCCCCCGCCTACGAGCAGTACTTC.

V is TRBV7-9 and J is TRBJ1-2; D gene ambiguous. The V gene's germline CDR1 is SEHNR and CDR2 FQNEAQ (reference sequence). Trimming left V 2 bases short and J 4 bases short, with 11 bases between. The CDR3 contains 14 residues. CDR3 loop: CASSLTRTLYGYTF. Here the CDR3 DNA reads TGTGCCAGCAGCTTAACACGGACCCTCTATGGCTACACCTTC.

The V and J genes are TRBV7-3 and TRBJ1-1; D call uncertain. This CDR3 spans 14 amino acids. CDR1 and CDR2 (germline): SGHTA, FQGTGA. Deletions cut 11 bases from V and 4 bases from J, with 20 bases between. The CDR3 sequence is CAWSLIGGSTEAFF. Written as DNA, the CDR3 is TGTGCCTGGAGCTTAATTGGAGGAAGCACTGAAGCTTTCTTT.

The CDR3 region is CATSLLRTSGSVWQFF. The CDR3 DNA reads as TGTGCCACCAGCCTTCTCCGGACTAGCGGGAGTGTGTGGCAGTTCTTC. The genes are TRBV15 and TRBJ2-7; TRBD2 matches at 13 bases. The DNA end is more similar to TRBJ2-1, so the J call may be wrong. Germline CDR1 reads LNHNV; CDR2 reads YYDKDF (reference sequence). The CDR3 is 16 residues long.